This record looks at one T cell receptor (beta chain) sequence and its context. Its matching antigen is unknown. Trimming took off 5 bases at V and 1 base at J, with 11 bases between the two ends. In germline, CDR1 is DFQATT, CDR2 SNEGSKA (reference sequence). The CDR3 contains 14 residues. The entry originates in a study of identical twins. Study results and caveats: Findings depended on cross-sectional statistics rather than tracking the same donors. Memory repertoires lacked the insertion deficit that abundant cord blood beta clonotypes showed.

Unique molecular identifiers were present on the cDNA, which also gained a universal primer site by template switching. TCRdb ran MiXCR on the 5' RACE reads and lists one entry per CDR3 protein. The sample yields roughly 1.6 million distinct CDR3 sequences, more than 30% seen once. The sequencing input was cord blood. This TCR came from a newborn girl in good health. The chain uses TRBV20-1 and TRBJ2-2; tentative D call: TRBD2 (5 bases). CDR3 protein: CSAPSRGNTGELFF. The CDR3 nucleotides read TGCAGTGCTCCTAGCAGAGGGAACACCGGGGAGCTGTTTTTT.